The next 18 T cell receptor beta chains were all read from a single sample in a study of shared clonotypes between healthy human individuals. Using immunoSEQ multiplex PCR, the repertoire was profiled, and TCRdb retains in-frame clones only, with some absent. The sample consists of some 2,000,000 clones, 95% of them appearing once. The sample taken for sequencing was naive CD4+ T cells sorted from blood. Stated subset: CD45RA+ positively selected. Receptors originate from a man between 18 and 35 years old in good health.

This chain joins TRBV12-1 and TRBJ2-2; the D segment call TRBD1 is taken from the table without a DNA check. TRBV12-1 is tagged as a pseudogene. The CDR3 covers 18 residues. CDR3 DNA: TGTGCCAGCAGCCGTCGCTCGGGACAGGGTGCAGAGGCCGGGGAGCTGTTTTTT. It yields the protein CASSRRSGQGAEAGELFF.

This clone was counted once. The sample carries other DNA sequences with the same CDR3. CDR3 residues: CAISESGQGYGYTF. In nucleotides, the CDR3 is TGTGCCATCAGTGAGTCCGGGCAGGGATATGGCTACACCTTC. V is TRBV10-3 and J is TRBJ1-2; D is perhaps TRBD1 (5 bases). The CDR3 is made up of 14 amino acids. Germline V CDR1 and CDR2: ENHRY, SYGVKD. V lost 0 bases to trimming and J lost 5 bases, with 10 bases between them.

The chain carries TRBV6-6 and TRBJ1-4, with TRBD1 matching 8 bases. Germline V gene lookup returns CDR1 MNHNY and CDR2 SVGAGI (reference sequence). The V gene end was trimmed by 6 bases and the J gene end by 4 bases; junction bases not matched to a gene: 4. The CDR3 is made up of 14 amino acids. The CDR3 bases are TGTGCCAGCAGCGGCAGGGGGCATAATGAAAAACTGTTTTTT. Amino acids: CASSGRGHNEKLFF.

The rearrangement joins TRBV7-8 to TRBJ2-1, with D unresolved. Trimming pared 1 base from V and 5 bases from J, leaving 15 bases between. Germline V lookup: CDR1 SGHVS, CDR2 FQNEAQ. CDR3 length: 16 residues. The CDR3 nucleotides are TGTGCCAGCAGCTTAGGATTTTGGGCTGCAGACAATGAGCAGTTCTTC. It yields the protein CASSLGFWAADNEQFF.

The V gene is TRBV4-2, the J gene TRBJ1-1; TRBD1 aligns across 7 bases. Germline V gene lookup returns CDR1 LGHNA and CDR2 YNFKEQ. V shed 1 base, J shed 0 bases, and the junction held 2 bases outside the gene matches. The CDR3 runs to 15 residues. CDR3 DNA sequence: TGTGCCAGCAGCCAAGTGACAGGGATGAACACTGAAGCTTTCTTT. Translated, it gives CASSQVTGMNTEAFF.

V is TRBV6-1 and J is TRBJ2-7; 7 positions match TRBD1. This CDR3 has 15 amino acids. Trimming cost V 4 bases and J 1 base; bases outside gene matches: 7. CDR1 is MNHNS, CDR2 SASEGT, per germline. CDR3 in amino acids: CASSVNWDSSYEQYF. The CDR3 coding sequence is TGTGCCAGCAGTGTTAATTGGGACAGTTCCTACGAGCAGTACTTC.

V usage is TRBV10-3 and J usage is TRBJ2-4; TRBD2 agrees at 11 bases. This CDR3 comprises 20 residues. Germline V gives CDR1 ENHRY, CDR2 SYGVKD. Losses at the gene ends were 2 bases for V and 1 base for J; bases not matched to a gene: 13. CDR3 in amino acids: CAISEKGLAGGLGAKNIQYF. CDR3 bases: TGTGCCATCAGTGAGAAGGGGCTAGCGGGAGGCCTAGGGGCCAAAAACATTCAGTACTTC.

This chain connects TRBV7-9 to TRBJ2-5, with TRBD2 matching 13 bases. This CDR3 has 17 residues. V lost 5 bases, J lost 5 bases, and 11 bases stayed unmatched. Germline values: CDR1 SEHNR, CDR2 FQNEAQ (reference sequence). In nucleotides, the CDR3 is TGTGCCAGCAGCCCCGGGACTAGCGGGGCCATAAGGGAGACCCAGTACTTC. Protein sequence: CASSPGTSGAIRETQYF. Complete variable domain (other parts from reference TRBV7-9 and TRBJ2-5): DTGVSQNPRHKITKRGQNVTFRCDPISEHNRLYWYRQTLGQGPEFLTYFQNEAQLEKSRLLSDRFSAERPKGSFSTLEIQRTEQGDSAMYLCASSPGTSGAIRETQYFGPGTRLLVL.

The table lists this clone with a few counts. V gene TRBV9 combines with J gene TRBJ2-3, with 11 bases aligning to TRBD2. The CDR3 has 17 residues. Looked up from germline, CDR1 is SGDLS and CDR2 is YYNGEE. Trimming removed 4 bases from V and 4 bases from J; junction bases left unmatched: 11. The CDR3 loop is CASSLSFSGGAADTQYF. CDR3 DNA: TGTGCCAGCAGCCTCTCTTTTAGCGGGGGGGCGGCAGATACGCAGTATTTT.

On this clone: Additional DNA sequences in this sample encode the identical CDR3. V usage is TRBV2 and J usage is TRBJ2-2; 7 bases match TRBD1. The CDR3 runs 13 residues. The ends lost 4 bases at V and 8 bases at J; junction bases unmatched: 4. CDR1 and CDR2 from the germline V gene are SNHLY and FYNNEI. This CDR3 reads CASSGQGAGELFF. CDR3 coding DNA: TGTGCCAGCAGTGGACAGGGTGCGGGGGAGCTGTTTTTT.

The chain recombines TRBV19 with TRBJ2-5, with D perhaps matching TRBD1 or TRBD2 (5 bases each). V lost 6 bases, J lost 4 bases, and 24 bases lay in between. Germline values: CDR1 LNHDA, CDR2 SQIVND (reference sequence). CDR3 size: 17 residues. The CDR3 loop reads CASSNRGASTSPETQYF. The CDR3 coding sequence is TGTGCCAGTAGCAACCGGGGCGCTTCTACCTCCCCAGAGACCCAGTACTTC. Full variable domain (outside the CDR3, taken from reference TRBV19 and TRBJ2-5): DGGITQSPKYLFRKEGQNVTLSCEQNLNHDAMYWYRQDPGQGLRLIYYSQIVNDFQKGDIAEGYSVSREKKESFPLTVTSAQKNPTAFYLCASSNRGASTSPETQYFGPGTRLLVL.

The CDR3 spells CASSPQPLGGDQPQHF. The CDR3 DNA reads as TGTGCCAGCTCACCCCAGCCTTTGGGGGGGGATCAGCCCCAGCATTTT. V and J are TRBV18 and TRBJ1-5, with a tentative D call TRBD1 (5 bases). Germline V gene lookup returns CDR1 KGHSH and CDR2 LQKENI. V lost 3 bases to trimming and J lost 5 bases, with 17 bases between them. This CDR3 is built from 16 residues.

The chain carries TRBV19 and TRBJ1-2, with 8 bases fitting TRBD1. The length of the CDR3 is 15 residues. The germline gives CDR1 LNHDA, CDR2 SQIVND (reference sequence). The trim removed 6 bases at V and 2 bases at J, leaving 8 bases unmatched. CDR3 sequence: CASRGTGSGNYGYTF. The CDR3 DNA reads as TGTGCCAGTAGGGGGACAGGTTCAGGAAACTATGGCTACACCTTC.

A word on this clone: Distinct nucleotide sequences in the sample also encode this CDR3. The chain couples TRBV5-4 to TRBJ2-7, with 7 bases identical to TRBD2. The CDR3 totals 14 residues. Unmatched junction bases numbered 1, after V lost 0 bases and J lost 1 base. Germline-derived CDR1 and CDR2 are SGHNT and YYREEE (reference sequence). The CDR3 region is CASSLDGRSYEQYF. DNA for the CDR3: TGTGCCAGCAGCTTGGACGGGAGGTCCTACGAGCAGTACTTC.

As regards this clone: Different DNA sequences within this sample yield the same CDR3. The rearrangement uses TRBV28 and TRBJ1-1, with unresolved D. Germline CDR1 MDHEN, CDR2 SYDVKM. The ends were cut back, 4 bases at V and 3 bases at J, with 3 bases in the middle. The CDR3 covers 11 residues. CDR3 region: CASSSYTEAFF. CDR3 nucleotide sequence: TGTGCCAGCAGTTCCTACACTGAAGCTTTCTTT.

The V and J genes are TRBV5-1 and TRBJ2-1; D ambiguous. The CDR3 has 13 residues. Germline V CDR1 and CDR2: SGHRS, YFSETQ. Trimming removed 7 bases at V and 7 bases at J, with 15 bases between. The CDR3 region is CASRASVANEQFF. The DNA of the CDR3 is TGCGCCAGCCGGGCGTCAGTCGCTAATGAGCAGTTCTTC.

CDR3 sequence reads: CASRNQPQHF. In nucleotides, the CDR3 is TGTGCCTCCAGGAATCAGCCCCAGCATTTT. The chain carries TRBV5-4 and TRBJ1-5; D is unresolved. This CDR3 contains 10 residues. Deletions cut 10 bases from V and 4 bases from J, with 6 bases between. Germline V CDR1 and CDR2: SGHNT, YYREEE (reference sequence).

The chain has TRBV19 and TRBJ2-3; D might be TRBD1 (8 bases). V shed 4 bases and J shed 6 bases, with 14 bases lying between them. The V gene's germline CDR1 is LNHDA and CDR2 SQIVND (reference sequence). The length of the CDR3 is 14 residues. The CDR3 DNA reads TGTGCCAGTAGTAATACAGGGGGGGAGGATACGCAGTATTTT. This encodes CASSNTGGEDTQYF.